The 22 T cell receptor beta chains reported below all come from one sample, sequenced in a study of tumor and adjacent non-tumor tissue in lung cancer. No cell sorting was done before RNA was extracted from the tissue. TCRbeta libraries were built with three rounds of nested PCR, modified from ARM-PCR. Using its own MiXCR run on the multiplex PCR reads, TCRdb lists one record per CDR3 protein. The profile shows 100,000 to 150,000 distinct CDR3 sequences, roughly 64% of them singletons. Sequencing was done on a sample of lung tumor tissue. The receptor set was obtained from a man aged 25-45 years with non-small cell lung cancer.

DNA of the CDR3: TGTGCCAGCAGTCGGACAGGGAGAGATACGCAGCATTTT. This sequence encodes CASSRTGRDTQHF. The V call is TRBV11-2, the J call TRBJ2-3, with TRBD1 matching 8 bases. The DNA end lines up better with TRBJ1-5; the J call may be wrong. CDR1 SGHAT and CDR2 FQNNGV come from the germline V gene. This CDR3 is built from 13 residues.

V and J are TRBV12-3 or TRBV12-4 and TRBJ2-1, with TRBD1 identical over 7 bases. The trim removed 6 bases at V and 9 bases at J, leaving 11 bases unmatched. This CDR3 comprises 14 residues. CDR3 coding DNA: TGTGCCAGCAGCACTGGGACAGAGTCCACTGAGCAGTTCTTC. Amino acids: CASSTGTESTEQFF.

With respect to this clonotype: A read error may produce the germline difference seen at one junction end. The CDR3 nucleotides are TGTGCCAGCAGCTATACCGTAAGCGGGGGCTACAATGAGCAGCTCTTC. It encodes CASSYTVSGGYNEQLF. The chain carries TRBV11-2 and TRBJ2-1; 8 bases match TRBD2. CDR3 size: 16 residues. Germline loops: CDR1 SGHAT, CDR2 FQNNGV.

The table lists this clonotype with many counts. The CDR3 nucleotides read TGTGCCAGCAGTTACGGGGCGGGGCAGTTCTTC. It yields the protein CASSYGAGQFF. This chain joins TRBV6-6 and TRBJ2-1; D may match TRBD1 or TRBD2 (5 bases each). Germline loops: CDR1 MNHNY, CDR2 SVGAGI (reference sequence). V lost 2 bases and J lost 12, with 8 bases in between. The CDR3 contains 11 residues.

Worth noting for this clonotype: With a much larger clone just one base away, this may be a read error. The V gene is TRBV4-2, the J gene TRBJ2-7; 7 bases agree with TRBD2. Germline assignment: CDR1 LGHNA and CDR2 YNFKEQ. The CDR3 spans 16 residues. The CDR3 protein is CASSQIASGLSYDQYF. DNA for the CDR3: TGTGCCAGCAGCCAAATTGCTAGCGGACTCTCCTACGATCAGTACTTC.

V usage is TRBV29-1 and J usage is TRBJ2-7; possibly TRBD1 for D (5 bases). Germline values: CDR1 SQVTM, CDR2 ANQGSEA. This CDR3 region has 12 residues. The CDR3 coding sequence is TGCAGTCTCGCCGAGACAGTCTACGAGCAGTACTTC. Protein: CSLAETVYEQYF.

This clonotype was seen more than once but under ten times. The rearrangement links TRBV5-4 to TRBJ1-1; D might be TRBD1 (6 bases). Trimming shortened V by 2 bases and J by 12 bases, and 14 bases separated the two germline ends. The CDR3 has 12 residues. From germline, CDR1 is SGHNT and CDR2 YYREEE (reference sequence). Here the CDR3 reads CASSLPQGKTFF. CDR3 coding DNA: TGTGCCAGCAGCTTACCCCAGGGGAAAACTTTCTTT.

This clonotype was detected once. A much larger clone differs from this one at a single base, so this may be a read error. This chain links TRBV29-1 with TRBJ1-1, with 8 positions matching TRBD1. The CDR3 runs to 14 residues. The germline gives CDR1 SQVTM, CDR2 ANQGSEA. The ends lost 6 bases at V and 11 bases at J; junction bases unmatched: 17. The CDR3 loop is CSVRGGQDRLGAFF. The CDR3 nucleotides are TGCAGCGTGAGAGGGGGACAGGACCGACTTGGGGCTTTCTTT.

DNA of the CDR3: TGTGCCAGCAGCCCAGGGGGGACAGGCCCCTACGAGCAGTACTTC. Its translation is CASSPGGTGPYEQYF. The V gene is TRBV5-4, the J gene TRBJ2-7; TRBD1 agrees at 8 bases. CDR3 length: 15 residues. The germline CDR1 and CDR2 sequences are SGHNT and YYREEE (reference sequence). Trimming cost V 4 bases and J 2 bases; bases outside gene matches: 8.

In this sample, this clonotype turned up many times. CDR3 loop: CSVADSSGNTIYF. In DNA form, the CDR3 reads TGCAGCGTCGCCGACAGCTCTGGAAACACCATATATTTT. The V and J genes are TRBV29-1 and TRBJ1-3; perhaps TRBD1 as D (5 bases). CDR1 is SQVTM and CDR2 is ANQGSEA in the germline V gene. The germline V and J ends were trimmed by 6 bases and 0 bases, with 9 bases remaining between them. The CDR3 consists of 13 residues.

This clonotype was picked up one time. A much bigger clone sits one base away, suggesting this may be a read error. The rearrangement uses TRBV20-1 and TRBJ2-7, with 13 bases matching TRBD2. CDR3 length equals 15 residues. The junction had 9 bases not matched to a gene; V was cut back by 6 bases and J by 4 bases. Germline CDR1 reads DFQATT; CDR2 reads SNEGSKA (reference sequence). The CDR3 DNA sequence: TGCAGTGCACAACAGACTAGCGGGGGGCATTACGAGCAGTACTTC. The encoded protein is CSAQQTSGGHYEQYF.

The V gene is TRBV5-1, the J gene TRBJ2-7; D perhaps matches TRBD1 (5 bases). V dropped 0 bases and J dropped 2 bases, with 9 bases sitting between them. The CDR3 spans 14 residues. The germline V gene has CDR1 SGHRS and CDR2 YFSETQ. The DNA of the CDR3 is TGCGCCAGCAGCTTGGGATGGGGCACCTACGAGCAGTACTTC. This encodes CASSLGWGTYEQYF.

There are many counts of this clonotype. This chain connects TRBV24-1 to TRBJ1-5; D is perhaps TRBD1 (5 bases). The germline V and J ends were trimmed by 4 bases and 4 bases, with 10 bases remaining between them. Germline lookup yields CDR1 KGHDR and CDR2 SFDVKD. This CDR3 has 14 amino acids. The CDR3 loop reads CATSDSRQNQPQHF. The CDR3 bases are TGTGCCACCAGTGACTCCCGACAGAATCAGCCCCAGCATTTT.

In regard to this clonotype: A much larger clone lies a single base off, so this may be a read error. CDR3 nucleotides: TGTGCCAGCACCATGAGGTACCCGAACACTGAAGCTTTCTTT. This gives the protein CASTMRYPNTEAFF. V and J are TRBV6-2 or TRBV6-3 and TRBJ1-1; D gene unclear. Germline values: CDR1 MNHEY, CDR2 SVGEGT. The CDR3 runs 14 residues. V dropped 7 bases and J dropped 1 base, with 13 bases sitting between them.

This clonotype appeared once. The gene calls are TRBV7-9 and TRBJ2-1; tentatively, D is TRBD1 (6 bases). Between the trimmed V and J ends, which lost 6 bases and 4 bases, there was a span of 10 bases. This CDR3 is built from 13 residues. Germline V gives CDR1 SEHNR, CDR2 FQNEAQ (reference sequence). The CDR3 nucleotides are TGTGCCAGCAGTCTGGGGGCTTACAATGAGCAGTTCTTC. This gives the protein CASSLGAYNEQFF.

This clonotype was found once. A much larger clonotype is one base distant, so this may be a read error. The chain employs TRBV20-1 and TRBJ2-7, with D perhaps TRBD1 (7 bases). The CDR3 is 12 residues long. Between the trimmed V and J ends, which lost 7 bases and 7 bases, there was a span of 17 bases. Germline V gene data show CDR1 as DFQATT and CDR2 as SNEGSKA (reference sequence). The CDR3 DNA sequence: TGCAGTGTTAGGCGGTCAGGGGGGGAGCAGTACTTC. Residues: CSVRRSGGEQYF.

To note about this clonotype: A junction end diverges from the germline sequence, so it may reflect a read error. This rearrangement joins TRBV11-2 to TRBJ2-7; D is possibly TRBD1 or TRBD2 (6 bases each). This CDR3 has 14 residues. Germline V lookup: CDR1 SGHAT, CDR2 FQNNGV. CDR3: CASRLNRDLNEEYF. As DNA, the CDR3 is TGTGCCAGCAGACTTAACAGGGACTTGAACGAGGAGTACTTC.

Note on this clonotype: The junction does not match germline at one end; this may be a read error. The chain recombines TRBV11-3 with TRBJ2-3; D unresolved. Germline CDR1 SGHNT, CDR2 YENEEA. This CDR3 has 13 residues. DNA for the CDR3: TGTGCTAGCAACTTAGTAAGGGCAGATACGCAGTATTTT. This encodes CASNLVRADTQYF. Based on the CDR3 plus reference TRBV11-3 and TRBJ2-3, the full variable domain is EAGVVQSPRYKIIEKKQPVAFWCNPISGHNTLYWYLQNLGQGPELLIRYENEEAVDDSQLPKDRFSAERLKGVDSTLKIQPAELGDSAVYLCASNLVRADTQYFGPGTRLTVL.

The chain employs TRBV28 and TRBJ2-2, with 9 bases aligning to TRBD2. The CDR3 is made up of 14 amino acids. Germline V gene lookup returns CDR1 MDHEN and CDR2 SYDVKM. The V gene end was trimmed by 6 bases and the J gene end by 4 bases; junction bases not matched to a gene: 3. The CDR3 protein is CASRMTSGTGELFF. The CDR3 DNA sequence: TGTGCCAGCAGAATGACTAGCGGCACCGGGGAGCTGTTTTTT. Complete variable domain (other parts from reference TRBV28 and TRBJ2-2): DVKVTQSSRYLVKRTGEKVFLECVQDMDHENMFWYRQDPGLGLRLIYFSYDVKMKEKGDIPEGYSVSREKKERFSLILESASTNQTSMYLCASRMTSGTGELFFGEGSRLTVL.

This clonotype was seen many times. This chain connects TRBV4-2 to TRBJ2-5; 8 bases fit TRBD1. Trimming cost V 0 bases and J 4 bases; bases outside gene matches: 7. The CDR3 spans 16 residues. Germline-derived CDR1 and CDR2 are LGHNA and YNFKEQ. The CDR3 DNA reads as TGTGCCAGCAGCCAAGATGGGGGACAGGAGGGAGAGACCCAGTACTTC. Translation: CASSQDGGQEGETQYF.

The rearrangement joins TRBV12-3 or TRBV12-4 to TRBJ2-1; D not resolved. This CDR3 region has 14 residues. The V and J ends lost 3 bases and 11 bases respectively, with 17 bases between them. This CDR3 reads CASSFGSNPIQQFF. In DNA form, the CDR3 reads TGTGCCAGCAGTTTTGGTTCCAACCCCATTCAGCAGTTCTTC.

This clonotype was observed a handful of times. The final CDR3 position lacks the conserved phenylalanine or tryptophan, pointing to a likely read error. The chain has TRBV6-2 or TRBV6-3 and TRBJ2-7, with 10 bases aligning to TRBD2. Germline values: CDR1 MNHEY, CDR2 SVGEGT. The CDR3 runs 14 residues. The V and J ends lost 7 bases and 0 bases, in that order; junction bases with no gene match: 3. In DNA, the CDR3 is TGTGCCAGCACTGGACTAGCGGACTCCTACGAGCAGTACCTC. Translating it yields CASTGLADSYEQYL.